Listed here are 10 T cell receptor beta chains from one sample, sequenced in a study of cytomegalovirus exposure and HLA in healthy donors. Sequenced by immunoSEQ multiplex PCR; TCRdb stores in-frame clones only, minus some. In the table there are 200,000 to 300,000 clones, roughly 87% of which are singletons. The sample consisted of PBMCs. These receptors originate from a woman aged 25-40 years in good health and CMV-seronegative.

CDR3 coding DNA: TGTGCCACCAGCAGAGACCTAGCGGGGGGACAAGAGACCCAGTACTTC. This codes for CATSRDLAGGQETQYF. V is TRBV15 and J is TRBJ2-5, with 11 positions matching TRBD2. The length of the CDR3 is 16 residues. The J segment lost 2 bases and the V segment lost 0 bases, leaving 2 bases of the junction unmatched. Germline values: CDR1 LNHNV, CDR2 YYDKDF (reference sequence). Full variable domain (rest looked up from reference TRBV15 and TRBJ2-5): DAMVIQNPRYQVTQFGKPVTLSCSQTLNHNVMYWYQQKSSQAPKLLFHYYDKDFNNEADTPDNFQSRRPNTSFCFLDIRSPGLGDTAMYLCATSRDLAGGQETQYFGPGTRLLVL.

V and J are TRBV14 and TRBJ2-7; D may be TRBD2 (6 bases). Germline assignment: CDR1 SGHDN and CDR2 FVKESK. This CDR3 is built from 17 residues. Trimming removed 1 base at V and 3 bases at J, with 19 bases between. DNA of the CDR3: TGTGCCAGCAGCCAAGGCAGAGGGGTGCGGGGCCTCTACGAGCAGTACTTC. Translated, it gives CASSQGRGVRGLYEQYF.

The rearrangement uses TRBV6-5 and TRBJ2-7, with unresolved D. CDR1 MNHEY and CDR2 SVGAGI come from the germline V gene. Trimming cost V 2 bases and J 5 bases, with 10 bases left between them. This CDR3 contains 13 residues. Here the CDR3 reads CASSYASRNEQYF. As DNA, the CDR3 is TGTGCCAGCAGTTACGCCAGCCGCAACGAGCAGTACTTC.

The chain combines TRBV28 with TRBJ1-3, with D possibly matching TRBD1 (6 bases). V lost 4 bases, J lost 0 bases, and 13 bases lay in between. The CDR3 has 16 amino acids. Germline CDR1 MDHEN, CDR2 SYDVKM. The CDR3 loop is CASSYGEDSSGNTIYF. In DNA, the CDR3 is TGTGCCAGCAGTTACGGGGAGGACAGCTCTGGAAACACCATATATTTT.

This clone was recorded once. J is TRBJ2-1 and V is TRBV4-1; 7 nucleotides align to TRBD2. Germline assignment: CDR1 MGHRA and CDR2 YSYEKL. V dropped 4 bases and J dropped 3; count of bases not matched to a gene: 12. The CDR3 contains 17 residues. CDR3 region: CASSPGAAGDVYNEQFF. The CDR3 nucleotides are TGCGCCAGCAGCCCAGGAGCCGCGGGAGATGTCTACAATGAGCAGTTCTTC.

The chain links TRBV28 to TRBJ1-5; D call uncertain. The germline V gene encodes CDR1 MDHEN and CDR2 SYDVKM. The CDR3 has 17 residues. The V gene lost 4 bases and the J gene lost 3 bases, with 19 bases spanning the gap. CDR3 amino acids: CASSSPAARRVNQPQHF. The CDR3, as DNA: TGTGCCAGCAGTTCCCCGGCGGCCAGACGGGTCAATCAGCCCCAGCATTTT.

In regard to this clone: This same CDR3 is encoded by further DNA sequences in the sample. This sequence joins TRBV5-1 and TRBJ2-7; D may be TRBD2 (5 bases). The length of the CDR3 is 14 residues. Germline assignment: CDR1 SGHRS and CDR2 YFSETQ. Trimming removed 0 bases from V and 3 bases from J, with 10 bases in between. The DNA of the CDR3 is TGCGCCAGCAGCTTGGGTGGGAGAAGCTACGAGCAGTACTTC. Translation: CASSLGGRSYEQYF. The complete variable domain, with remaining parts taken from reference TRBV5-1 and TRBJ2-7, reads KAGVTQTPRYLIKTRGQQVTLSCSPISGHRSVSWYQQTPGQGLQFLFEYFSETQRNKGNFPGRFSGRQFSNSRSEMNVSTLELGDSALYLCASSLGGRSYEQYFGPGTRLTVT.

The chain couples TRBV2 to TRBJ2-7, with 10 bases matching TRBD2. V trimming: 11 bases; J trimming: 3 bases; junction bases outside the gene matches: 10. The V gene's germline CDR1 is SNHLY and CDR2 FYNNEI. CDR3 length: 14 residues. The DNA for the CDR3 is TGTGCCGTCGCCCGGACTAGCGGAGACTACGAGCAGTACTTC. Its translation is CAVARTSGDYEQYF.

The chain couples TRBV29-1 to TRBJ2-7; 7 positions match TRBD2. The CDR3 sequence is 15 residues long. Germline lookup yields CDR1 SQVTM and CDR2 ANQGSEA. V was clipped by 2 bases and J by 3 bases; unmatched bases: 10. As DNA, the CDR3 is TGCAGCGTTGAAAAGGGAGCGGGAATCCTCTACGAGCAGTACTTC. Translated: CSVEKGAGILYEQYF.

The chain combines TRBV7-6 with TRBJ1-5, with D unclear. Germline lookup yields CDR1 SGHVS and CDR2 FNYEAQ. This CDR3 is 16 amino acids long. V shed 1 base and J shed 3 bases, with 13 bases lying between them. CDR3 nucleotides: TGTGCCAGCAGCTTAGAGGCGGTGGGCGTCAATCAGCCCCAGCATTTT. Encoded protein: CASSLEAVGVNQPQHF.